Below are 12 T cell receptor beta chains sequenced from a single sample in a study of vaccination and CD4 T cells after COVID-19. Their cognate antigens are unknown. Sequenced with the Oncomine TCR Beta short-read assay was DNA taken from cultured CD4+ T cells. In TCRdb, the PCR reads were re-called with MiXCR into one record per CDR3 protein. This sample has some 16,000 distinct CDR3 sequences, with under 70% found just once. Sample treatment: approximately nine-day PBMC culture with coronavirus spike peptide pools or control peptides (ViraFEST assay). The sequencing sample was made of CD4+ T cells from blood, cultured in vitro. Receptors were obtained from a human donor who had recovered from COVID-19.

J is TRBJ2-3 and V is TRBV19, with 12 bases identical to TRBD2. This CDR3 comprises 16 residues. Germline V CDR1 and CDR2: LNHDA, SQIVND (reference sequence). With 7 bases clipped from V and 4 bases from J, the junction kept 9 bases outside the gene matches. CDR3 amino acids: CASTGLAGSPADTQYF. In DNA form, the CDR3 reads TGTGCCAGTACTGGACTAGCGGGGAGCCCGGCAGATACGCAGTATTTT.

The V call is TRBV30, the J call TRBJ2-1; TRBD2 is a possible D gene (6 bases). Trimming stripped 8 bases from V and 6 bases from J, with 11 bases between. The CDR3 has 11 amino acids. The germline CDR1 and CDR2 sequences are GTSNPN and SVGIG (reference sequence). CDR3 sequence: CAGGIRNEQFF. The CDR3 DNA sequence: TGTGCCGGAGGGATTCGCAATGAGCAGTTCTTC.

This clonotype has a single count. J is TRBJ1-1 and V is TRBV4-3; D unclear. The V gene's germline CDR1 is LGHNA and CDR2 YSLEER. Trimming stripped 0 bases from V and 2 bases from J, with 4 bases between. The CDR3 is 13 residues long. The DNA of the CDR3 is TGCGCCAGCAGCCAAGATTTAAACACTGAAGCTTTCTTT. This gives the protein CASSQDLNTEAFF.

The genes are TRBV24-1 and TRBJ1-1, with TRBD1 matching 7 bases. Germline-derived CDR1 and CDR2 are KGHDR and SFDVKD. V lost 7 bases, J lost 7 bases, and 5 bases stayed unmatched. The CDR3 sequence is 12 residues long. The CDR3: CATSGTAGEAFF. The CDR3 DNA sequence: TGTGCCACCAGCGGGACAGCAGGTGAAGCTTTCTTT.

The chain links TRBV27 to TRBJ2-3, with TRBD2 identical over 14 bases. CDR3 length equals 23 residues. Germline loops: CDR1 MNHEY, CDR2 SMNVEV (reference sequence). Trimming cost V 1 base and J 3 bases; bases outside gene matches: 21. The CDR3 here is CASSLYPSYLTSGRAGGTDTQYF. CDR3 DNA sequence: TGTGCCAGCAGTTTATATCCCTCATACCTGACTAGCGGGAGGGCCGGGGGTACAGATACGCAGTATTTT.

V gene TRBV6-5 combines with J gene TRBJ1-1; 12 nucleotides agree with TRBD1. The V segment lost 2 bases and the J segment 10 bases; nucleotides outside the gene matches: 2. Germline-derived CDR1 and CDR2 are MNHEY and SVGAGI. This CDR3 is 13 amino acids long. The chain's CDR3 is CASSYGTGGRAFF. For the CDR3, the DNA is TGTGCCAGCAGTTACGGGACAGGGGGCCGAGCTTTCTTT.

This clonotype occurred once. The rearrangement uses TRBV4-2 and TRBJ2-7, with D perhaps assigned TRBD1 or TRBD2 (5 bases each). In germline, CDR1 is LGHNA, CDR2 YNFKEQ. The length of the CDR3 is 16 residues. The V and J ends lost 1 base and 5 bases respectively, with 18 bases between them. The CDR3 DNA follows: TGTGCCAGCAGCCAAGCACGGGGCCTTAGGGGTGACGAGCAGTACTTC. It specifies CASSQARGLRGDEQYF.

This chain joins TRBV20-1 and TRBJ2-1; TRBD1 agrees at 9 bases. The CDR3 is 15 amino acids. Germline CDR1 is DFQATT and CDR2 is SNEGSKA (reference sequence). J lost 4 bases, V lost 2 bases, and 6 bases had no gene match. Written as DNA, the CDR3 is TGCAGTGCTAGATACCGGGACAGGGTATACAATGAGCAGTTCTTC. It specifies CSARYRDRVYNEQFF.

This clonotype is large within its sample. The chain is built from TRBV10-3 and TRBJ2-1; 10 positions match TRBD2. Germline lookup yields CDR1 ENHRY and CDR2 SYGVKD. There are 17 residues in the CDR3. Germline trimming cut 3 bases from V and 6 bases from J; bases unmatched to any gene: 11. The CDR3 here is CAISESPSGGPTNEQFF. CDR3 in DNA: TGTGCCATCAGTGAAAGCCCTAGCGGGGGCCCAACCAATGAGCAGTTCTTC.

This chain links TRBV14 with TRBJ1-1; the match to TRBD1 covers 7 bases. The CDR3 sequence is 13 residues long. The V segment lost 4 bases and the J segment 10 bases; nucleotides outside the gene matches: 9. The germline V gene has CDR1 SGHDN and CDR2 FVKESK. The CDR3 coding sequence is TGTGCCAGCAGCCCGGACAGGAAAGGTGGAGCTTTCTTT. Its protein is CASSPDRKGGAFF. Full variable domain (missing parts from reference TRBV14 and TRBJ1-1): EAGVTQFPSHSVIEKGQTVTLRCDPISGHDNLYWYRRVMGKEIKFLLHFVKESKQDESGMPNNRFLAERTGGTYSTLKVQPAELEDSGVYFCASSPDRKGGAFFGQGTRLTVV.

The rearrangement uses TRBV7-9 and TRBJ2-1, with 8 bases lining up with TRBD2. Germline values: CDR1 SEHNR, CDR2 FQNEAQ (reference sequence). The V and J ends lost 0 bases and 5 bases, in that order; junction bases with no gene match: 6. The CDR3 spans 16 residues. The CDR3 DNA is TGTGCCAGCAGCTTAGCGCGGGGAGCGGGAGACAATGAGCAGTTCTTC. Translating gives CASSLARGAGDNEQFF. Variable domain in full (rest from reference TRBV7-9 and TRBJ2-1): DTGVSQNPRHKITKRGQNVTFRCDPISEHNRLYWYRQTLGQGPEFLTYFQNEAQLEKSRLLSDRFSAERPKGSFSTLEIQRTEQGDSAMYLCASSLARGAGDNEQFFGPGTRLTVL.

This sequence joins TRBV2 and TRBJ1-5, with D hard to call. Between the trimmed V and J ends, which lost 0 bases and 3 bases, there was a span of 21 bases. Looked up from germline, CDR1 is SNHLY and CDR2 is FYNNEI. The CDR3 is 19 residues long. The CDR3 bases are TGTGCCAGCAGTGAAGCGTCTCCGTCCGGGGTCGGGATCAATCAGCCCCAGCATTTT. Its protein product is CASSEASPSGVGINQPQHF.